The 25 T cell receptor beta chains given below trace back to one sample, sequenced in a study of graft-versus-host responses after intestinal transplantation. Libraries were prepared by immunoSEQ multiplex PCR; TCRdb keeps only in-frame clonotypes and omits some of them. The table lists more than 75,000 clones, around 93% of them singletons. What these receptors recognize is not known. The sequenced sample was unstimulated CD4+ T cells sorted from spleen or lymph node cells, obtained before transplant. Receptors were obtained from a human donor who was the organ donor for an intestinal transplant.

The rearrangement uses TRBV5-6 and TRBJ1-2; 7 bases agree with TRBD1. This CDR3 spans 15 amino acids. Per germline, CDR1 SGHDT and CDR2 YYEEEE. The ends lost 4 bases at V and 4 bases at J; junction bases unmatched: 10. DNA of the CDR3: TGTGCCAGCAGCCTACTTCAGGGGGTTGGCTATGGCTACACCTTC. Translated: CASSLLQGVGYGYTF.

The V call is TRBV9, the J call TRBJ2-1, with 12 bases lining up with TRBD2. Germline CDR1 SGDLS, CDR2 YYNGEE. V lost 4 bases, J lost 4 bases, and 3 bases stayed unmatched. The CDR3 contains 15 residues. The CDR3 is CASSPTSGGYNEQFF. DNA of the CDR3: TGTGCCAGCAGCCCGACTAGCGGGGGTTACAATGAGCAGTTCTTC.

This chain links TRBV7-3 with TRBJ2-3; 10 positions agree with TRBD1. J gave up 4 bases and V 5 bases, and 9 bases lay outside the gene matches. Germline CDR1 reads SGHTA; CDR2 reads FQGTGA. The CDR3 covers 16 residues. CDR3 coding DNA: TGTGCCAGCAGCCAAAGGGGACAGGGGTTCCCAGATACGCAGTATTTT. Protein product: CASSQRGQGFPDTQYF.

V and J are TRBV15 and TRBJ2-7; TRBD2 is a possible D gene (6 bases). Trimming took 1 base from V and 0 from J, leaving 28 bases between them. CDR3 length: 21 residues. CDR1 and CDR2 from the germline V gene are LNHNV and YYDKDF (reference sequence). CDR3 nucleotides: TGTGCCACCAGCAGAGTTTGGGGTGCGGGCGGGGAAGAACCGATCTCCTACGAGCAGTACTTC. Encoded protein: CATSRVWGAGGEEPISYEQYF.

The chain joins TRBV6-5 to TRBJ1-5; no clear D gene. The V end was cut by 4 bases, the J end by 4 bases, with 8 bases between. Germline values: CDR1 MNHEY, CDR2 SVGAGI. The CDR3 runs to 13 residues. CDR3 DNA: TGTGCCAGCAGTTCATTGAGGAATCAGCCCCAGCATTTT. This translates into CASSSLRNQPQHF.

Here the CDR3 DNA reads TGTGCCAGCAGCACCTACCCGACCCTTGAGGTGACCCAGTACTTC. This sequence encodes CASSTYPTLEVTQYF. V is TRBV5-4 and J is TRBJ2-5; D not resolved. Germline V gene data show CDR1 as SGHNT and CDR2 as YYREEE (reference sequence). Trimming took off 4 bases at V and 7 bases at J, with 20 bases between the two ends. The length of the CDR3 is 15 residues.

V is TRBV6-6 and J is TRBJ2-3, with 7 bases that match TRBD1. In germline, CDR1 is MNHNY, CDR2 SVGAGI (reference sequence). The CDR3 length is 15 residues. J lost 2 bases, V lost 7 bases, and 9 bases had no gene match. The CDR3 nucleotides read TGTGCCAGCACCCGGGACAGTCCTTTCACAGATACGCAGTATTTT. Translated: CASTRDSPFTDTQYF.

The chain carries TRBV6-5 and TRBJ1-2, with TRBD1 identical over 7 bases. Germline V gene data show CDR1 as MNHEY and CDR2 as SVGAGI. CDR3 size: 13 residues. The V gene end was trimmed by 6 bases and the J gene end by 5 bases; junction bases not matched to a gene: 6. As DNA, the CDR3 is TGTGCCAGCAGAAAGACAGGGTATTATGGCTACACCTTC. Amino acid sequence: CASRKTGYYGYTF.

The gene calls are TRBV5-1 and TRBJ2-1; D is possibly TRBD1 (5 bases). V was cut by 0 bases and J by 16 bases, with 20 bases left in between. Germline CDR1 and CDR2: SGHRS and YFSETQ. This CDR3 spans 14 amino acids. CDR3: CASSLGPIKSREFF. The CDR3 DNA reads as TGCGCCAGCAGCTTGGGGCCAATCAAATCCAGGGAATTCTTC.

This clone appeared once. The chain combines TRBV10-3 with TRBJ1-2; TRBD1 might be the D (5 bases). The CDR3 has 12 amino acids. Deletions cut 5 bases from V and 2 bases from J, with 6 bases between. CDR1 is ENHRY, CDR2 SYGVKD, per germline. In DNA form, the CDR3 reads TGTGCCATCAGTTCAGGGAACTATGGCTACACCTTC. Translation gives CAISSGNYGYTF.

The chain carries TRBV6-5 and TRBJ2-3; 8 bases line up with TRBD1. This CDR3 comprises 15 residues. CDR1 MNHEY and CDR2 SVGAGI come from the germline V gene. The V gene end was trimmed by 6 bases and the J gene end by 2 bases; junction bases not matched to a gene: 7. The CDR3 loop is CASRSTGGHTDTQYF. CDR3 sequence (DNA): TGTGCCAGCAGGTCCACAGGGGGGCACACAGATACGCAGTATTTT.

The V gene is TRBV9, the J gene TRBJ1-3; D uncertain. Germline V gene data show CDR1 as SGDLS and CDR2 as YYNGEE. V lost 5 bases to trimming and J lost 2 bases, with 17 bases between them. CDR3 length: 16 amino acids. The CDR3 sequence is CASSERDTIPGNTIYF. The DNA of the CDR3 is TGTGCCAGCAGTGAGAGGGATACCATACCTGGAAACACCATATATTTT.

V is TRBV7-9 and J is TRBJ1-1; 8 bases match TRBD1. The J segment lost 8 bases and the V segment lost 5 bases, leaving 13 bases of the junction unmatched. Germline assignment: CDR1 SEHNR and CDR2 FQNEAQ (reference sequence). The CDR3 spans 15 residues. Written as DNA, the CDR3 is TGTGCCAGCAGCCCCCTCTTGGACAGGGTCAAAGAAGCTTTCTTT. It specifies CASSPLLDRVKEAFF. Full variable domain (rest looked up from reference TRBV7-9 and TRBJ1-1): DTGVSQNPRHKITKRGQNVTFRCDPISEHNRLYWYRQTLGQGPEFLTYFQNEAQLEKSRLLSDRFSAERPKGSFSTLEIQRTEQGDSAMYLCASSPLLDRVKEAFFGQGTRLTVV.

This rearrangement joins TRBV10-1 to TRBJ2-3, with TRBD2 matching 10 bases. V lost 5 bases and J lost 4; bases outside the gene matches: 9. The CDR3 has 16 amino acids. CDR1 and CDR2 from the germline V gene are WNHNN and SYGVQD (reference sequence). This chain's CDR3 is CASSLSSGSRSDTQYF. The CDR3 bases are TGCGCCAGCAGTCTATCTAGCGGGAGTAGGTCAGATACGCAGTATTTT.

The CDR3 here is CASSSSGLAGGYNEQFF. CDR3 bases: TGTGCCAGCAGCTCCAGTGGACTAGCGGGGGGATACAATGAGCAGTTCTTC. The V call is TRBV7-3, the J call TRBJ2-1; 14 bases are shared with TRBD2. The CDR3 totals 17 residues. Per germline, CDR1 SGHTA and CDR2 FQGTGA. V was clipped by 4 bases and J by 4 bases; unmatched bases: 6.

This clone was found a few times. The gene calls are TRBV11-3 and TRBJ2-4; 7 bases match TRBD1. The CDR3 has 15 residues. Germline-derived CDR1 and CDR2 are SGHNT and YENEEA. With 2 bases clipped from V and 3 bases from J, the junction kept 4 bases outside the gene matches. CDR3 sequence: CASSLYGDSKNIQYF. The CDR3 DNA reads as TGTGCCAGCAGCTTATATGGGGACAGCAAAAACATTCAGTACTTC.

This clone occurred once. V is TRBV11-3 and J is TRBJ2-7, with a weak D call TRBD2 (5 bases). Germline lookup yields CDR1 SGHNT and CDR2 YENEEA. V was shortened by 6 bases and J by 0 bases, with 15 bases between the two germline ends. This CDR3 region has 15 residues. The CDR3 spells CASSSGGSRSYEQYF. CDR3 DNA: TGTGCCAGCAGTTCAGGCGGGTCGCGCTCCTACGAGCAGTACTTC.

This chain connects TRBV15 to TRBJ1-1; D is possibly TRBD1 (5 bases). This CDR3 has 15 residues. Per germline, CDR1 LNHNV and CDR2 YYDKDF (reference sequence). V was pared by 0 bases and J by 8 bases, with 16 bases between. Here the CDR3 DNA reads TGTGCCACCAGCAGAGATCCGGGGGGTTTTAAGGAAGCTTTCTTT. This codes for CATSRDPGGFKEAFF.

This chain connects TRBV28 to TRBJ1-2, with TRBD1 matching 10 bases. This CDR3 has 14 residues. Germline loops: CDR1 MDHEN, CDR2 SYDVKM. V shed 5 bases and J 8 bases; nucleotides not matched to a gene: 8. CDR3 bases: TGTGCCAGCAGTGGCCCCTGGGACAGGGGCGGCTACACCTTC. Its protein is CASSGPWDRGGYTF.

The rearrangement uses TRBV5-1 and TRBJ2-1, with a tentative D call TRBD2 (5 bases). V lost 2 bases, J lost 8 bases, and 11 bases lay in between. Germline V lookup: CDR1 SGHRS, CDR2 YFSETQ. The CDR3 spans 13 residues. This chain's CDR3 is CASSFRGVDEQFF. In DNA form, the CDR3 reads TGCGCCAGCAGCTTCCGGGGTGTCGATGAGCAGTTCTTC. Together with reference TRBV5-1 and TRBJ2-1, the CDR3 gives the full variable domain: KAGVTQTPRYLIKTRGQQVTLSCSPISGHRSVSWYQQTPGQGLQFLFEYFSETQRNKGNFPGRFSGRQFSNSRSEMNVSTLELGDSALYLCASSFRGVDEQFFGPGTRLTVL.

The rearrangement joins TRBV18 to TRBJ2-5, with 8 bases matching TRBD1. J lost 4 bases, V lost 2 bases, and 9 bases had no gene match. Looked up from germline, CDR1 is KGHSH and CDR2 is LQKENI. This CDR3 comprises 16 residues. The CDR3 DNA follows: TGTGCCAGCTCACCAATTTCCGCAGGGGGCGTAGAGACCCAGTACTTC. It codes for CASSPISAGGVETQYF.

The chain links TRBV28 to TRBJ1-5; 7 nucleotides agree with TRBD1. V shed 2 bases, J shed 4 bases, and the junction held 5 bases outside the gene matches. CDR1 is MDHEN and CDR2 is SYDVKM in the germline V gene. CDR3 size: 15 residues. CDR3 protein: CASSLPTGPNQPQHF. Here the CDR3 DNA reads TGTGCCAGCAGTTTACCGACAGGGCCTAATCAGCCCCAGCATTTT.

This chain links TRBV27 with TRBJ1-6; 7 bases are a match to TRBD1. Unmatched junction bases numbered 2, after V lost 0 bases and J lost 0 bases. This CDR3 contains 17 residues. The germline V gene encodes CDR1 MNHEY and CDR2 SMNVEV (reference sequence). The CDR3 DNA follows: TGTGCCAGCAGTTTATCGACAGGGAGCTCCTATAATTCACCCCTCCACTTT. This translates into CASSLSTGSSYNSPLHF.

This clone was seen once. This chain uses TRBV23-1 with TRBJ1-4, with D possibly TRBD1 on 5 matching bases. TRBV23-1 qualifies as an ORF whose function is uncertain. V dropped 7 bases and J dropped 2 bases, with 8 bases sitting between them. The CDR3 loop spans 13 amino acids. CDR3 coding DNA: TGCGCCAGCATTCGACAGACTAATGAAAAACTGTTTTTT. Protein sequence: CASIRQTNEKLFF.

This clone was observed once. This rearrangement joins TRBV5-1 to TRBJ2-5; the match to TRBD2 covers 10 bases. The CDR3 is made up of 15 amino acids. Germline loops: CDR1 SGHRS, CDR2 YFSETQ. V shed 2 bases and J 5 bases; nucleotides not matched to a gene: 6. The CDR3 nucleotides read TGCGCCAGCAGCTTTTTAGCGGGGGGTCGGGAGACCCAGTACTTC. Encoded protein: CASSFLAGGRETQYF.